This passage covers 21 T cell receptor beta chains from one sample sequenced in a study of primary melanoma T cells and metastatic recurrence. The repertoire was sequenced with immunoSEQ multiplex PCR; TCRdb's copy has only in-frame clones and lacks some. The repertoire holds a few thousand clones, with about 65% as singletons. The sequenced sample consisted of melanoma tumor tissue. The origin of the receptors is a human donor with melanoma.

The chain carries TRBV18 and TRBJ2-3; D is undetermined. CDR3 length: 12 amino acids. V was shortened by 3 bases and J by 0 bases, with 1 base between the two germline ends. Germline CDR1 reads KGHSH; CDR2 reads LQKENI. CDR3 nucleotides: TGTGCCAGCTCACCTAGCACAGATACGCAGTATTTT. Protein: CASSPSTDTQYF.

The V gene is TRBV6-8, the J gene TRBJ2-4; TRBD2 might be the D (6 bases). CDR1 and CDR2 from the germline V gene are MNHGY and SAAAGT. Trimming removed 2 bases at V and 3 bases at J, with 11 bases between. There are 15 residues in the CDR3. The DNA of the CDR3 is TGTGCCAGCAGTTACGGAGGGGCTGGCAAAAACATTCAGTACTTC. Its translation is CASSYGGAGKNIQYF.

The V gene is TRBV19, the J gene TRBJ1-4; 9 positions agree with TRBD1. The CDR3 loop spans 15 amino acids. Germline V gene sequence: CDR1 LNHDA, CDR2 SQIVND (reference sequence). J gave up 5 bases and V 2 bases, and 3 bases lay outside the gene matches. The CDR3 loop is CASSIPGQGNEKLFF. As DNA, the CDR3 is TGTGCCAGTAGTATACCGGGACAGGGCAATGAAAAACTGTTTTTT. The full variable domain, its missing parts supplied by reference TRBV19 and TRBJ1-4, is DGGITQSPKYLFRKEGQNVTLSCEQNLNHDAMYWYRQDPGQGLRLIYYSQIVNDFQKGDIAEGYSVSREKKESFPLTVTSAQKNPTAFYLCASSIPGQGNEKLFFGSGTQLSVL.

The chain recombines TRBV6-8 with TRBJ2-5; D possibly corresponds to TRBD2 (5 bases). V was shortened by 5 bases and J by 2 bases, with 15 bases between the two germline ends. The CDR3 sequence is 15 residues long. Germline CDR1 MNHGY, CDR2 SAAAGT. As DNA, the CDR3 is TGTGCCAGCAGTGGAACGAGCGGACCACAAGAGACCCAGTACTTC. Protein: CASSGTSGPQETQYF.

This clone appeared once. The chain employs TRBV6-8 and TRBJ2-3, with 12 bases matching TRBD2. The length of the CDR3 is 15 residues. Unmatched junction bases numbered 7, after V lost 6 bases and J lost 6 bases. The germline gives CDR1 MNHGY, CDR2 SAAAGT. The CDR3 loop is CASSLTSGRRDTQYF. The CDR3 DNA reads TGTGCCAGCAGCCTTACTAGCGGGAGGCGGGATACGCAGTATTTT.

The chain has TRBV12-5 and TRBJ2-7, with 9 bases aligning to TRBD2. CDR3 length: 15 amino acids. Germline V gene data show CDR1 as LGHNT and CDR2 as FRNRAP. CDR3 loop: CASTFSGSPSYEQYF. CDR3 sequence (DNA): TGTGCCAGCACCTTTAGCGGGAGTCCCTCCTACGAGCAGTACTTC.

By share of the sample, this clone is medium-sized (0.01 to 0.1%). The chain combines TRBV6-8 with TRBJ1-1; tentative D call: TRBD1 (5 bases). V lost 2 bases to trimming and J lost 1 base, with 14 bases between them. The germline gives CDR1 MNHGY, CDR2 SAAAGT. The length of the CDR3 is 16 residues. The DNA for the CDR3 is TGTGCCAGCAGTTACCGCGGGGACCGGCCGAACACTGAAGCTTTCTTT. It codes for CASSYRGDRPNTEAFF.

The rearrangement joins TRBV6-8 to TRBJ2-3; TRBD2 aligns across 7 bases. The CDR3 sequence is 12 residues long. Germline V lookup: CDR1 MNHGY, CDR2 SAAAGT. The V and J ends lost 2 bases and 10 bases, in that order; junction bases with no gene match: 3. The CDR3 loop is CASSYRLAAQYF. The CDR3 nucleotides are TGTGCCAGCAGTTACCGACTAGCAGCGCAGTATTTT.

The chain carries TRBV28 and TRBJ2-7; 9 bases agree with TRBD1. This CDR3 spans 15 amino acids. The trim removed 5 bases at V and 3 bases at J, leaving 8 bases unmatched. CDR1 is MDHEN and CDR2 is SYDVKM in the germline V gene. The CDR3 nucleotides read TGTGCCAGCAGTGTAGGGACAGGGCAAATCTACGAGCAGTACTTC. Its translation is CASSVGTGQIYEQYF. The whole variable domain, remainder taken from reference TRBV28 and TRBJ2-7, is DVKVTQSSRYLVKRTGEKVFLECVQDMDHENMFWYRQDPGLGLRLIYFSYDVKMKEKGDIPEGYSVSREKKERFSLILESASTNQTSMYLCASSVGTGQIYEQYFGPGTRLTVT.

This sequence joins TRBV18 and TRBJ2-3, with D uncertain. V lost 8 bases to trimming and J lost 3 bases, with 15 bases between them. The CDR3 covers 14 residues. The V gene's germline CDR1 is KGHSH and CDR2 LQKENI. In DNA, the CDR3 is TGTGCCAGCCACGGCGCCGACCGAACAGATACGCAGTATTTT. This codes for CASHGADRTDTQYF.

Relative to its sample, this clone is medium-sized. The chain carries TRBV14 and TRBJ1-4, with TRBD1 as a possible D gene (6 bases). The CDR3 has 14 amino acids. V was cut by 4 bases and J by 8 bases, with 14 bases left in between. Germline CDR1 SGHDN, CDR2 FVKESK. The CDR3, as DNA: TGTGCCAGCAGCCCACGACAAGGACAGGAAAAACTGTTTTTT. Protein product: CASSPRQGQEKLFF.

The chain's CDR3 is CASSLQGASYEQYF. The CDR3 DNA is TGTGCCAGCAGCTTACAGGGGGCATCCTACGAGCAGTACTTC. The chain joins TRBV7-7 to TRBJ2-7, with 8 bases identical to TRBD1. Germline V lookup: CDR1 SSHAT, CDR2 FNYEAQ (reference sequence). Trimming cost V 2 bases and J 1 base; bases outside gene matches: 1. The CDR3 runs to 14 residues.

V gene TRBV7-4 combines with J gene TRBJ2-7; D is tentatively TRBD1 or TRBD2 (5 bases each). The ends were cut back, 4 bases at V and 1 base at J, with 8 bases in the middle. Germline CDR1 and CDR2: SGHVT and SQSDAQ. The CDR3 is 13 amino acids. CDR3 loop: CASSWDVSYEQYF. The CDR3, as DNA: TGTGCCAGCAGCTGGGACGTGTCCTACGAGCAGTACTTC.

The CDR3 loop reads CATSREGLAAPGTQYF. Here the CDR3 DNA reads TGTGCCACCAGCAGAGAAGGTCTAGCGGCCCCGGGTACGCAGTATTTT. The chain combines TRBV15 with TRBJ2-3; 7 bases are shared with TRBD2. The V segment lost 0 bases and the J segment 8 bases; nucleotides outside the gene matches: 11. The CDR3 runs 16 residues. The germline gives CDR1 LNHNV, CDR2 YYDKDF (reference sequence).

V is TRBV7-1 and J is TRBJ2-5; TRBD2 agrees at 13 bases. TRBV7-1 is an ORF for which the function is uncertain. This CDR3 is built from 16 residues. J lost 9 bases, V lost 5 bases, and 12 bases had no gene match. For the CDR3, the DNA is TGTGCCAGCAGCCAATGGACTAGCGGGGGCCCCAGGGCCCAGTACTTC. This translates into CASSQWTSGGPRAQYF.

This clone has just one count. This sequence joins TRBV6-8 and TRBJ2-1; 8 nucleotides match TRBD2. Germline trimming cut 5 bases from V and 7 bases from J; bases unmatched to any gene: 7. Germline assignment: CDR1 MNHGY and CDR2 SAAAGT. The CDR3 has 14 amino acids. CDR3: CASSALAGRNEQFF. In DNA form, the CDR3 reads TGTGCCAGCAGTGCCTTAGCGGGGCGGAATGAGCAGTTCTTC.

The gene calls are TRBV11-3 and TRBJ1-2; tentatively, D is TRBD1 (5 bases). The CDR3 has 15 amino acids. Between the trimmed V and J ends, which lost 4 bases and 8 bases, there was a span of 20 bases. Per the germline V gene, CDR1 is SGHNT and CDR2 is YENEEA. DNA for the CDR3: TGTGCCAGCAGCTCCCTTCGGGACGGCAAAGGAGGCTACACCTTC. Protein: CASSSLRDGKGGYTF.

The chain uses TRBV28 and TRBJ2-3; D uncertain. CDR1 and CDR2 (germline): MDHEN, SYDVKM. Trimming left V 5 bases short and J 2 bases short, with 11 bases between. The CDR3 loop spans 14 amino acids. The CDR3 nucleotides are TGTGCCAGCAGTACAGAAAGTCTCACAGATACGCAGTATTTT. It encodes CASSTESLTDTQYF.

V and J are TRBV28 and TRBJ2-1; TRBD2 is a possible D gene (6 bases). The CDR3 contains 15 residues. V was shortened by 2 bases and J by 1 base, with 9 bases between the two germline ends. The germline gives CDR1 MDHEN, CDR2 SYDVKM. The CDR3 loop is CASSLEAGSYNEQFF. The CDR3 DNA sequence: TGTGCCAGCAGTTTAGAAGCGGGTTCCTACAATGAGCAGTTCTTC.

The chain has TRBV28 and TRBJ1-1; 8 positions agree with TRBD1. The CDR3 runs 13 residues. From germline, CDR1 is MDHEN and CDR2 SYDVKM. The V segment lost 5 bases and the J segment 7 bases; nucleotides outside the gene matches: 6. This chain's CDR3 is CASSVGQGGEAFF. The DNA of the CDR3 is TGTGCCAGCAGTGTCGGACAGGGAGGTGAAGCTTTCTTT.

V and J are TRBV11-3 and TRBJ2-7; 9 nucleotides line up with TRBD1. CDR3 length equals 16 residues. Germline-derived CDR1 and CDR2 are SGHNT and YENEEA. After removal of 5 bases from V and 4 bases from J, the junction contained 12 bases not matched to a gene. The CDR3 sequence: CASSTVRTGVRYEQYF. The CDR3 DNA is TGTGCCAGCAGCACGGTTAGGACAGGGGTGCGATACGAGCAGTACTTC.